This T cell receptor (beta chain) came from a study of T-cell reconstitution after alpha-beta-depleted transplantation in children. Turning to this clonotype: The antigen is undetermined.

The CDR3 is made up of 14 amino acids. The V gene lost 7 bases and the J gene lost 1 base, with 17 bases spanning the gap. Germline V gene sequence: CDR1 SQVTM, CDR2 ANQGSEA. It was with unique molecular identifiers that the TCRbeta library was prepared. TCRdb re-called the PCR reads with MiXCR, one entry per CDR3 protein. The repertoire holds about 980,000 distinct CDR3 sequences, with roughly 29% as singletons. Study-level points and caveats: For some patients, TCRbeta diversity was high at day 60 because of recipient T cells and thymic progenitors that survived. T-cell numbers and diversity, one year after transplant, stemmed largely from T cells that were newly produced.

The receptor's source is a boy younger than two who had a stem cell transplant for SCID, so the T cells may come from the graft donor. Specimen: PBMCs, mostly from graft donor cells, collected 360 days after TCRalphabeta/CD19-depleted stem cell transplant. The rearrangement joins TRBV29-1 to TRBJ2-7; perhaps D is TRBD1 or TRBD2 (5 bases each). Here the CDR3 DNA reads TGCAGCGCCTCACCGGGACCGCGTTCCTACGAGCAGTACTTC. Protein sequence: CSASPGPRSYEQYF.